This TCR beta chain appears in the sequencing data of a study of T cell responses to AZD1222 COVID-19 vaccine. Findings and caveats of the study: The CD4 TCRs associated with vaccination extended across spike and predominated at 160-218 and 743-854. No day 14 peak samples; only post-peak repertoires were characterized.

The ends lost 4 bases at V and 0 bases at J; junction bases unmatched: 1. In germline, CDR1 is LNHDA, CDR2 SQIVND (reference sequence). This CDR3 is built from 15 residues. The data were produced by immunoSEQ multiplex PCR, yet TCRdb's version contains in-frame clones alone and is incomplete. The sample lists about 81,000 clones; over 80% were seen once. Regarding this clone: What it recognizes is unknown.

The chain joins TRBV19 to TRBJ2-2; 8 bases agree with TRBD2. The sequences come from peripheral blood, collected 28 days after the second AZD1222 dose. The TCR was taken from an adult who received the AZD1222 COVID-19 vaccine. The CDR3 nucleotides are TGTGCCAGTAGTAGAGCGGGAGCGAACACCGGGGAGCTGTTTTTT. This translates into CASSRAGANTGELFF.